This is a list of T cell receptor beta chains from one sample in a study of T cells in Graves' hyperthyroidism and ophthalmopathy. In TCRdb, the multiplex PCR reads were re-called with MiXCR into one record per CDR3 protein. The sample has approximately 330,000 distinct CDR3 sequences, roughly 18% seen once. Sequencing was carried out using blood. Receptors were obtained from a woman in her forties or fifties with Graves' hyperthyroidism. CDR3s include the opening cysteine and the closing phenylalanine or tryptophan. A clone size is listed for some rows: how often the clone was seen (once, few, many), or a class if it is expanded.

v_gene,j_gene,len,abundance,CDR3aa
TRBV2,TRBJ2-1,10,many,CASRDNEQFF
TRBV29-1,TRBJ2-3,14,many,CSVASGGGTDTQYF
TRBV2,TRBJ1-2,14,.,CASSEAGRGRGYTF
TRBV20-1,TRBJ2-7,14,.,CSASSERGTHEQYF
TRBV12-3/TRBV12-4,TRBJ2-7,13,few,CASRRDTSYEQYF
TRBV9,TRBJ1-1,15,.,CASSAARTGYTEAFF
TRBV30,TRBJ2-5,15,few,CAWRRTGQMQETQYF
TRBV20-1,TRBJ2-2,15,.,CSVQRSGRTSGELFF
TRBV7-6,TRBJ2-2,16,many,CASSLTGPPNTGELFF
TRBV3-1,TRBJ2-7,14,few,CASSQELLGYEQYF
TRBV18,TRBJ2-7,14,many,CASSSGTDSYEQYF
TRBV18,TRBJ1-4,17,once,CASSPWQGITTNEKLFF
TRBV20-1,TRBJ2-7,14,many,CSAVDLASSYEQYF
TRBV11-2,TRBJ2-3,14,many,CASSLGASADTQYF
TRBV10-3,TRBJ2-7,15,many,CAITPGTSSLYEQYF
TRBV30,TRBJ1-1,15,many,CAWSQTGRVNTEAFF
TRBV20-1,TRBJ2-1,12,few,CSASSGGDEQFF
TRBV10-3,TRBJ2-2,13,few,CAIKDTNTGELFF
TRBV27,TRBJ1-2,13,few,CASSLGGQVGYTF
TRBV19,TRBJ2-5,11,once,CATRRGQTQYF